This T cell receptor beta chain was captured by sequencing in a study of shared clonotypes between healthy human individuals. The naive CD8 population came from CD45RO-negative cells selected for CCR7, without terminally differentiated effector memory CD45RA+ cells. About this clone: At one end, the junction sequence differs from germline, possibly due to a read error.

CDR3 length: 14 residues. Per germline, CDR1 SGHVS and CDR2 FQNEAQ. Method: immunoSEQ multiplex PCR; TCRdb's copy keeps in-frame clones and lacks some. This table has about 2.1 million clones, roughly 95% appearing once. Sequenced sample: naive CD8+ T cells from PBMCs. This rearrangement joins TRBV7-8 to TRBJ2-7; the D gene is possibly TRBD2 (6 bases). This receptor was identified in a young man in good health. Some clones in this sample may be carry-over from other donors' samples. This CDR3 is CVSSPSAGSYEQYF. CDR3 nucleotides: TGTGTCAGCAGCCCGTCGGCGGGGTCCTACGAGCAGTACTTC.